Listed below are T cell receptor beta chains from one sample, sequenced in a study of metastatic and nonmetastatic thyroid tumors. TCRdb reprocessed the PCR reads via MiXCR. The sample lists approximately 32,000 clones, approximately 15% seen once, with about 19% in the top ten. Sequenced: blood. The receptors were gathered from a male donor with papillary thyroid cancer or a benign thyroid nodule (not recorded which). Some clones in this sample may be carry-over from other donors' samples. CDR3s include the opening cysteine and the closing phenylalanine or tryptophan. Each record gives: V gene, J gene, clone size, D gene, CDR3 protein, CDR3 DNA. A D gene is named only where the DNA matches it firmly. Not all rows give a size; the values are once, few, many and, for expanded clones, a class.

v_gene: TRBV9; j_gene: TRBJ1-2; abundance: .; d_gene: .; CDR3aa: CASSAVTGGLKDYGYTF; CDR3nt: TGTGCCAGCAGCGCCGTGACAGGTGGCCTTAAGGACTATGGCTACACCTTC
v_gene: TRBV20-1; j_gene: TRBJ2-3; abundance: .; d_gene: TRBD1; CDR3aa: CSGQGTDTQYF; CDR3nt: TGCAGTGGACAGGGGACAGATACGCAGTATTTT
v_gene: TRBV12-3/TRBV12-4; j_gene: TRBJ1-1; abundance: many; d_gene: TRBD1; CDR3aa: CASSLPFDDRGAEAFF; CDR3nt: TGTGCCAGCAGTTTACCCTTTGATGACAGGGGTGCTGAAGCTTTCTTT
v_gene: TRBV4-1; j_gene: TRBJ1-3; abundance: many; d_gene: .; CDR3aa: CASSQEGRLTGNTIYF; CDR3nt: TGCGCCAGCAGCCAAGAAGGACGGCTCACTGGAAACACCATATATTTT
v_gene: TRBV19; j_gene: TRBJ2-1; abundance: many; d_gene: TRBD2; CDR3aa: CASSIRGGVNHEQFF; CDR3nt: TGTGCCAGTAGTATCCGGGGGGGCGTAAACCATGAGCAGTTCTTC
v_gene: TRBV5-5; j_gene: TRBJ2-2; abundance: many; d_gene: .; CDR3aa: CASSPDRVNTGELFF; CDR3nt: TGTGCCAGCAGCCCGGACAGAGTCAACACCGGGGAGCTGTTTTTT
v_gene: TRBV12-3/TRBV12-4; j_gene: TRBJ2-7; abundance: .; d_gene: .; CDR3aa: CASSLIGGVEQYF; CDR3nt: TGTGCCAGCAGTTTAATCGGAGGGGTTGAGCAGTACTTC
v_gene: TRBV11-2; j_gene: TRBJ1-4; abundance: .; d_gene: .; CDR3aa: CASSLGARVAEKLFF; CDR3nt: TGTGCCAGCAGCCTAGGGGCCAGGGTTGCTGAAAAACTGTTTTTT
v_gene: TRBV7-3; j_gene: TRBJ1-4; abundance: many; d_gene: .; CDR3aa: CASTSRSGLEKLFF; CDR3nt: TGTGCCAGCACCTCCCGGTCAGGGCTCGAAAAACTGTTTTTT
v_gene: TRBV6-1; j_gene: TRBJ2-2; abundance: few; d_gene: .; CDR3aa: CASSRSGTGELFF; CDR3nt: TGTGCCAGCAGTAGAAGCGGAACCGGGGAGCTGTTTTTT
v_gene: TRBV6-4; j_gene: TRBJ2-6; abundance: many; d_gene: .; CDR3aa: CASSDRLGANVLTF; CDR3nt: TGTGCCAGCAGTGACAGGCTCGGGGCTAACGTCCTGACTTTC
v_gene: TRBV11-1; j_gene: TRBJ2-3; abundance: many; d_gene: .; CDR3aa: CASSSLVRDIITDTQYF; CDR3nt: TGTGCCAGCAGCTCGCTCGTCCGGGACATTATCACAGATACGCAGTATTTT
v_gene: TRBV19; j_gene: TRBJ2-1; abundance: many; d_gene: .; CDR3aa: CASTRAGGEQFF; CDR3nt: TGTGCCAGTACCCGGGCTGGGGGTGAGCAGTTCTTC
v_gene: TRBV12-3/TRBV12-4; j_gene: TRBJ1-2; abundance: medium-sized; d_gene: .; CDR3aa: CASTTEGGHYGYTF; CDR3nt: TGTGCCAGCACCACTGAGGGGGGACACTATGGCTACACCTTC
v_gene: TRBV5-1; j_gene: TRBJ2-6; abundance: many; d_gene: .; CDR3aa: CASSSQGSGANVLTF; CDR3nt: TGCGCCAGCAGCTCTCAAGGGTCTGGGGCCAACGTCCTGACTTTC